This T cell receptor (beta chain) was identified during a study of shared clonotypes between healthy human individuals. Study results and limitations: Generally, estimated richness proved larger in naive subsets than it did in memory subsets.

To note about this clone: The antigen is not known.

In the study's own analysis: ImmunoSEQ yielded junction-only sequences lacking quality scores, so filtering differed. The protocol was immunoSEQ multiplex PCR, while the TCRdb copy is restricted to in-frame clones and leaves out a portion. That table is the source of V, J and clone size, and D and trimming were worked out from the DNA. The sample lists 300,000 or so clones, around 74% occurring once. Trimming left V 6 bases short and J 4 bases short, with 15 bases between. This CDR3 is built from 14 residues. Germline CDR1 and CDR2: MNHEY and SMNVEV (reference sequence). The study drew its donors from healthy HIV-negative adults without recent acute infections or vaccinations.

The sequenced material came from memory CD4+ T cells sorted from blood. Subset denoted: CD45RA-negative fraction. V usage is TRBV27 and J usage is TRBJ1-1; no clear D. The sequence was collected from a man in his thirties or forties in good health. In nucleotides, the CDR3 is TGTGCCAGCAGGGGAGTTCGGTTTGGCACTGAAGCTTTCTTT. This codes for CASRGVRFGTEAFF.